A selection of T cell receptor beta chains follows, all from one sample in a study of OX40 agonist ivuxolimab in advanced cancers. The protocol was immunoSEQ multiplex PCR, while the TCRdb copy is restricted to in-frame clones and leaves out a portion. Counted here are approximately 100,000 clones, about 87% occurring once; the ten biggest clones make up roughly 0.79%. The material sequenced was CD4+ or CD8+ T cells sorted from blood, taken in a trial of the OX40 agonist ivuxolimab. The source of these receptors is an adult with an advanced solid tumor such as melanoma, head and neck, liver or kidney cancer. Both conserved end residues are part of each CDR3. D genes are given only for firm matches. Clone size is not always given. Where it is, it says once, few, many or a class for expanded clones.

V: TRBV6-5; size: -; D: -; J: TRBJ1-2; CDR3: CASSTIPGSYGYTF; DNA: TGTGCCAGCAGCACAATCCCAGGGTCCTATGGCTACACCTTC
V: TRBV7-2; size: -; D: TRBD1; J: TRBJ1-6; CDR3: CASSFGTDPYSPLHF; DNA: TGTGCCAGCAGCTTCGGGACAGACCCTTATTCACCCCTCCACTTT
V: TRBV11-2; size: -; D: TRBD1; J: TRBJ2-3; CDR3: CASSPIRGRHTDTQYF; DNA: TGTGCCAGCAGCCCGATAAGGGGGCGACACACAGATACGCAGTATTTT
V: TRBV19; size: -; D: -; J: TRBJ1-2; CDR3: CASSNSRTNYGYTF; DNA: TGTGCCAGTAGTAACTCGCGGACGAACTATGGCTACACCTTC
V: TRBV7-7; size: -; D: -; J: TRBJ1-2; CDR3: CASSLRSGLRRWGYTF; DNA: TGTGCCAGCAGCTTGAGATCGGGACTCCGGAGATGGGGCTACACCTTC
V: TRBV2; size: few; D: -; J: TRBJ2-3; CDR3: CASSARVAGDTQYF; DNA: TGTGCCAGCAGTGCCAGGGTCGCCGGGGATACGCAGTATTTT
V: TRBV27; size: -; D: TRBD1; J: TRBJ2-1; CDR3: CASHGTVTNEQFF; DNA: TGTGCCAGCCACGGGACAGTGACCAATGAGCAGTTCTTC
V: TRBV5-1; size: -; D: TRBD1; J: TRBJ1-2; CDR3: CASRPRTGVNYGYTF; DNA: TGCGCCAGCAGACCCCGGACAGGAGTGAACTATGGCTACACCTTC
V: TRBV10-2; size: -; D: TRBD2; J: TRBJ2-5; CDR3: CASRAGLAPQETQYF; DNA: TGCGCCAGCAGAGCAGGACTAGCCCCCCAAGAGACCCAGTACTTC
V: TRBV9; size: -; D: -; J: TRBJ2-3; CDR3: CASSVGPGRTDTQYF; DNA: TGTGCCAGCAGCGTAGGGCCGGGACGCACAGATACGCAGTATTTT
V: TRBV19; size: once; D: -; J: TRBJ2-3; CDR3: CASRTRRETDTQYF; DNA: TGTGCCAGTAGAACACGGAGAGAAACAGATACGCAGTATTTT
V: TRBV28; size: -; D: TRBD2; J: TRBJ2-1; CDR3: CASSSLAGGPYNEQFF; DNA: TGTGCCAGCAGTTCTTTAGCGGGGGGGCCCTACAATGAGCAGTTCTTC
V: TRBV2; size: -; D: -; J: TRBJ2-3; CDR3: CARGAWVYRTDTQYF; DNA: TGTGCCAGGGGAGCATGGGTCTATCGCACAGATACGCAGTATTTT
V: TRBV7-2; size: -; D: -; J: TRBJ1-1; CDR3: CASSLERNTEAFF; DNA: TGTGCCAGCAGCTTAGAACGGAACACTGAAGCTTTCTTT
V: TRBV7-9; size: -; D: -; J: TRBJ1-1; CDR3: CASSLTLGEVTEAFF; DNA: TGTGCCAGCAGCCTAACCCTAGGAGAGGTCACTGAAGCTTTCTTT
V: TRBV2; size: -; D: TRBD2; J: TRBJ2-7; CDR3: CASSKLAGGPNEQYF; DNA: TGTGCCAGCAGCAAACTAGCGGGGGGGCCCAACGAGCAGTACTTC
V: TRBV11-2; size: -; D: -; J: TRBJ1-5; CDR3: CASSLESGSNQPQHF; DNA: TGTGCCAGCAGCTTGGAGAGTGGAAGCAATCAGCCCCAGCATTTT
V: TRBV2; size: -; D: -; J: TRBJ2-7; CDR3: CASIRGVASHEQYF; DNA: TGTGCCAGCATTCGCGGAGTAGCCTCCCACGAGCAGTACTTC
V: TRBV7-2; size: -; D: -; J: TRBJ2-7; CDR3: CASSSGGGGSYEQYF; DNA: TGTGCCAGCAGCTCCGGAGGGGGGGGCTCCTACGAGCAGTACTTC
V: TRBV29-1; size: -; D: TRBD1; J: TRBJ2-7; CDR3: CSVETDRLYEQYF; DNA: TGCAGCGTTGAAACGGACAGGCTATACGAGCAGTACTTC
V: TRBV28; size: -; D: -; J: TRBJ2-1; CDR3: CASSGESSYNEQFF; DNA: TGTGCCAGCAGTGGTGAAAGCTCCTACAATGAGCAGTTCTTC
V: TRBV5-4; size: few; D: TRBD2; J: TRBJ2-5; CDR3: CASSLGRTSGGRETQYF; DNA: TGTGCCAGCAGCTTGGGCAGGACTAGCGGGGGGAGGGAGACCCAGTACTTC
V: TRBV5-1; size: once; D: TRBD2; J: TRBJ2-3; CDR3: CASSLGLATGADTQYF; DNA: TGCGCCAGCAGCTTGGGACTAGCGACAGGCGCAGATACGCAGTATTTT
V: TRBV7-3; size: once; D: -; J: TRBJ1-3; CDR3: CASHSGSLSAGNTIYF; DNA: TGTGCCAGCCACTCCGGTAGTCTTTCGGCTGGAAACACCATATATTTT
V: TRBV6-5; size: -; D: -; J: TRBJ1-1; CDR3: CASSQGTEAFF; DNA: TGTGCCAGCAGTCAGGGAACTGAAGCTTTCTTT
V: TRBV7-2; size: -; D: -; J: TRBJ1-1; CDR3: CASRRVKVGQTEAFF; DNA: TGTGCCAGCAGGCGTGTGAAGGTGGGGCAGACTGAAGCTTTCTTT
V: TRBV6-5; size: once; D: TRBD1; J: TRBJ1-1; CDR3: CASTSPTLRGTEAFF; DNA: TGTGCCAGCACATCCCCTACTCTCAGGGGGACTGAAGCTTTCTTT
V: TRBV11-1; size: -; D: -; J: TRBJ1-3; CDR3: CASSSPSTIYF; DNA: TGTGCCAGCAGCTCACCCAGCACCATATATTTT
V: TRBV10-3; size: -; D: TRBD1; J: TRBJ1-2; CDR3: CAILPRQGASNYGYTF; DNA: TGTGCCATCCTCCCACGACAGGGGGCTTCTAACTATGGCTACACCTTC
V: TRBV7-2; size: -; D: -; J: TRBJ2-6; CDR3: CASSSGGGANVLTF; DNA: TGTGCCAGCAGCTCGGGTGGTGGGGCCAACGTCCTGACTTTC
V: TRBV29-1; size: -; D: TRBD2; J: TRBJ2-1; CDR3: CSVGAGGKRNEQFF; DNA: TGCAGCGTGGGAGCGGGGGGGAAAAGAAATGAGCAGTTCTTC
V: TRBV28; size: -; D: -; J: TRBJ1-5; CDR3: CASMQSNQPQHF; DNA: TGTGCCAGCATGCAGAGCAATCAGCCCCAGCATTTT
V: TRBV7-9; size: -; D: -; J: TRBJ1-2; CDR3: CASSLTRDASYYGYTF; DNA: TGTGCCAGCAGCTTAACCCGGGACGCATCCTATTATGGCTACACCTTC
V: TRBV5-5; size: -; D: TRBD1; J: TRBJ1-5; CDR3: CASSPGQVGNQPQHF; DNA: TGTGCCAGCAGCCCGGGACAGGTCGGCAATCAGCCCCAGCATTTT
V: TRBV15; size: -; D: -; J: TRBJ1-1; CDR3: CATSRDRLNSEAFF; DNA: TGTGCCACCAGCAGAGATCGCCTAAACTCTGAAGCTTTCTTT
V: TRBV5-5; size: -; D: TRBD1; J: TRBJ1-4; CDR3: CASSPTGQSEKLFF; DNA: TGTGCCAGCAGCCCGACAGGGCAAAGTGAAAAACTGTTTTTT
V: TRBV7-2; size: -; D: -; J: TRBJ1-2; CDR3: CASSASGGRPNYGYTF; DNA: TGTGCCAGCAGCGCCTCGGGGGGACGCCCGAACTATGGCTACACCTTC
V: TRBV5-1; size: few; D: -; J: TRBJ2-2; CDR3: CASSLVEDHTGELFF; DNA: TGCGCCAGCAGCTTGGTTGAGGACCACACCGGGGAGCTGTTTTTT
V: TRBV6-1; size: -; D: TRBD2; J: TRBJ2-3; CDR3: CASSEQAGGPTDTQYF; DNA: TGTGCCAGCAGTGAGCAAGCGGGGGGGCCCACAGATACGCAGTATTTT
V: TRBV11-3; size: -; D: -; J: TRBJ2-7; CDR3: CASSFGQAYEQYF; DNA: TGTGCCAGCAGCTTTGGACAAGCCTACGAGCAGTACTTC
V: TRBV30; size: -; D: -; J: TRBJ2-1; CDR3: CAWSVGYNEQFF; DNA: TGTGCCTGGAGCGTTGGGTACAATGAGCAGTTCTTC
V: TRBV28; size: -; D: -; J: TRBJ2-7; CDR3: CASSPNDKIPYEQYF; DNA: TGTGCCAGCAGTCCTAACGACAAAATTCCCTACGAGCAGTACTTC
V: TRBV27; size: -; D: -; J: TRBJ1-6; CDR3: CASGDRGGSSPLHF; DNA: TGTGCCAGCGGGGACCGCGGGGGGAGTTCACCCCTCCACTTT